The 32 T cell receptor beta chains below all came from one sample that was sequenced in a study of shared clonotypes between healthy human individuals (TCRdb year 2020). The library was generated by the immunoSEQ multiplex PCR assay. What TCRdb holds here is the immuneACCESS table cut down to in-frame rearrangements. Part of the clones is not present; checked against another copy, under half of the missing clones reflect an unresolved V gene, and the others are unexplained. The sample has over 700,000 clones on record, 72% of them singletons. The top ten clonotypes cover under 2% of the sample. Sequenced sample: memory CD4+ T cells sorted from blood. The sample's cell subset or site label, decoded: CD45RA-negative fraction. Every receptor here comes from a woman under 40 in good health.

V gene TRBV6-5 combines with J gene TRBJ2-2, with 7 bases lining up with TRBD1. The CDR3 totals 14 residues. CDR1 is MNHEY and CDR2 is SVGAGI in the germline V gene. V shed 5 bases, J shed 6 bases, and the junction held 6 bases outside the gene matches. The CDR3 is CASSRDSSPGELFF. CDR3 in DNA: TGTGCCAGCAGTCGGGACAGCTCCCCCGGGGAGCTGTTTTTT.

The rearrangement links TRBV28 to TRBJ2-1, with no clear D. The CDR3 sequence is 14 residues long. Germline V gene sequence: CDR1 MDHEN, CDR2 SYDVKM. V was shortened by 4 bases and J by 5 bases, with 12 bases between the two germline ends. DNA for the CDR3: TGTGCCAGCAGTTCTGGTTCTCCGAACAATGAGCAGTTCTTC. This encodes CASSSGSPNNEQFF.

This chain joins TRBV13 and TRBJ2-3, with D possibly matching TRBD1 (5 bases). This CDR3 region has 16 residues. With 1 base removed from V and 9 bases from J, the gap between germline ends came to 20 bases. The germline CDR1 and CDR2 sequences are PRHDT and FYEKMQ (reference sequence). CDR3 sequence: CASSLAFQGALDTQYF. The CDR3 nucleotides are TGTGCCAGCAGCTTAGCTTTTCAGGGCGCCCTTGACACGCAGTATTTT.

The rearrangement joins TRBV28 to TRBJ2-3; TRBD1 aligns across 8 bases. This CDR3 region has 15 residues. The germline V gene has CDR1 MDHEN and CDR2 SYDVKM. Germline trimming cut 6 bases from V and 5 bases from J; bases unmatched to any gene: 10. CDR3 in DNA: TGTGCCAGCAGATCATCCGGACAGGGCCAAGATACGCAGTATTTT. It codes for CASRSSGQGQDTQYF.

The J gene is TRBJ2-1, the V gene TRBV29-1; weak D call: TRBD1 (5 bases). The CDR3 loop spans 12 amino acids. V was pared by 7 bases and J by 3 bases, with 10 bases between. In germline, CDR1 is SQVTM, CDR2 ANQGSEA. CDR3 nucleotide sequence: TGCAGCGCGACAGACCTCTACAATGAGCAGTTCTTC. Its protein product is CSATDLYNEQFF.

The V gene is TRBV19, the J gene TRBJ1-2, with 7 bases fitting TRBD1. The V and J ends lost 3 bases and 11 bases, in that order; junction bases with no gene match: 12. The CDR3 runs to 14 residues. Germline V gene sequence: CDR1 LNHDA, CDR2 SQIVND (reference sequence). The CDR3 nucleotides read TGTGCCAGTAGTATTGGAGACAGGGTAGAAGGGTACACCTTC. Translating gives CASSIGDRVEGYTF.

The table lists this clone with a count of one. The CDR3 nucleotides read TGTGCCAGCAGTCCCAATTGGGCCCAGCATTTT. Translated, it gives CASSPNWAQHF. The chain links TRBV28 to TRBJ1-5; D is undetermined. From germline, CDR1 is MDHEN and CDR2 SYDVKM. V was cut by 5 bases and J by 11 bases, with 10 bases left in between. The CDR3 has 11 amino acids.

The V gene is TRBV5-4, the J gene TRBJ1-2; D unresolved. The V and J ends lost 4 bases and 4 bases respectively, with 17 bases between them. This CDR3 has 15 amino acids. Germline-derived CDR1 and CDR2 are SGHNT and YYREEE (reference sequence). The CDR3 sequence: CASSPQVPESYGYTF. CDR3 bases: TGTGCCAGCAGCCCGCAGGTCCCGGAATCCTATGGCTACACCTTC.

The V call is TRBV5-1, the J call TRBJ2-1, with D perhaps TRBD2 (6 bases). Germline CDR1 reads SGHRS; CDR2 reads YFSETQ. The CDR3 spans 15 residues. Trimming pared 4 bases from V and 0 bases from J, leaving 11 bases between. CDR3 residues: CASSLSGNSYNEQFF. CDR3 nucleotides: TGCGCCAGCAGCCTTAGCGGAAACTCCTACAATGAGCAGTTCTTC.

V is TRBV28 and J is TRBJ2-7; TRBD2 matches at 10 bases. The CDR3 is 16 residues long. V lost 6 bases and J lost 2; bases outside the gene matches: 10. CDR1 and CDR2 (germline): MDHEN, SYDVKM. The CDR3 DNA reads as TGTGCCAGCAGCACTCCGGAGCTAGCGGGAGCCTACGAGCAGTACTTC. Translation gives CASSTPELAGAYEQYF.

V gene TRBV19 combines with J gene TRBJ2-7; tentative D call: TRBD1 (5 bases). Per germline, CDR1 LNHDA and CDR2 SQIVND (reference sequence). The CDR3 sequence is 18 residues long. The V gene lost 3 bases and the J gene lost 4 bases, with 25 bases spanning the gap. The CDR3 sequence is CASSIQGGSLLSTYEQYF. DNA for the CDR3: TGTGCCAGTAGTATTCAGGGTGGTTCCCTACTGTCAACGTACGAGCAGTACTTC.

This clone has only a few counts. The CDR3 DNA is TGTGCCAGCAGCGGACAGGGCACTGAGCAGTTCTTC. Amino acids: CASSGQGTEQFF. The V gene is TRBV2, the J gene TRBJ2-1; 8 nucleotides align to TRBD1. V was pared by 6 bases and J by 9 bases, with 4 bases of the junction left unmatched. The CDR3 is made up of 12 amino acids. Looked up from germline, CDR1 is SNHLY and CDR2 is FYNNEI.

The chain joins TRBV5-4 to TRBJ1-2, with 8 bases fitting TRBD1. CDR1 and CDR2 (germline): SGHNT, YYREEE (reference sequence). The V and J ends lost 3 bases and 8 bases, in that order; junction bases with no gene match: 9. The CDR3 contains 14 residues. In nucleotides, the CDR3 is TGTGCCAGCAGCTCATGGACAGGGAGTTTGGGCTACACCTTC. Translating gives CASSSWTGSLGYTF.

This sequence joins TRBV2 and TRBJ1-4; TRBD1 agrees at 7 bases. Unmatched junction bases numbered 8, after V lost 7 bases and J lost 0 bases. CDR3 size: 16 residues. CDR1 SNHLY and CDR2 FYNNEI come from the germline V gene. The CDR3 DNA follows: TGTGCCAGCAAGAAGGCAGGGGGTGCAACTAATGAAAAACTGTTTTTT. It specifies CASKKAGGATNEKLFF. The full variable domain, completed using reference TRBV2 and TRBJ1-4, is EPEVTQTPSHQVTQMGQEVILRCVPISNHLYFYWYRQILGQKVEFLVSFYNNEISEKSEIFDDQFSVERPDGSNFTLKIRSTKLEDSAMYFCASKKAGGATNEKLFFGSGTQLSVL.

V is TRBV6-7 and J is TRBJ2-7; the D is unclear. TRBV6-7 is an ORF; its function is uncertain. This CDR3 contains 15 residues. The V end lost 4 bases, the J end lost 2 bases, and 15 bases lay between the germline ends. CDR3 amino acids: CASSFLSSLPYEQYF. The DNA of the CDR3 is TGTGCCAGCAGTTTTTTGTCCTCTCTACCCTACGAGCAGTACTTC.

The V and J genes are TRBV5-1 and TRBJ2-5; 10 positions match TRBD1. V lost 0 bases and J lost 4; bases outside the gene matches: 9. The CDR3 has 17 amino acids. Germline CDR1 and CDR2: SGHRS and YFSETQ. CDR3 sequence: CASSLVLGTGEGETQYF. For the CDR3, the DNA is TGCGCCAGCAGCTTGGTGTTGGGGACAGGGGAAGGAGAGACCCAGTACTTC.

The rearrangement uses TRBV9 and TRBJ1-1, with D perhaps TRBD1 (6 bases). Germline CDR1 reads SGDLS; CDR2 reads YYNGEE. V lost 4 bases, J lost 1 base, and 20 bases lay in between. The CDR3 runs to 17 residues. The CDR3 loop is CASSPRQDGRPNTEAFF. In DNA, the CDR3 is TGTGCCAGCAGCCCACGACAGGACGGGCGACCGAACACTGAAGCTTTCTTT.

The genes are TRBV18 and TRBJ1-4; 10 bases fit TRBD1. The junction had 3 bases not matched to a gene; V was cut back by 6 bases and J by 8 bases. Germline values: CDR1 KGHSH, CDR2 LQKENI. This CDR3 spans 13 amino acids. The CDR3 coding sequence is TGTGCCAGCTCGGAGACAGGGGGCGAAAAACTGTTTTTT. Its protein product is CASSETGGEKLFF.

The chain recombines TRBV28 with TRBJ1-1; D may be TRBD1 (6 bases). Trimming removed 5 bases at V and 3 bases at J, with 16 bases between. CDR3 length equals 15 residues. The germline V gene encodes CDR1 MDHEN and CDR2 SYDVKM. The CDR3 sequence is CASSLPTGSHTEAFF. The CDR3 nucleotides are TGTGCCAGCAGTCTCCCGACAGGTTCGCACACTGAAGCTTTCTTT.

The chain couples TRBV5-4 to TRBJ2-3; weak D call: TRBD2 (5 bases). Germline CDR1 is SGHNT and CDR2 is YYREEE (reference sequence). The CDR3 runs 15 residues. The V end lost 2 bases, the J end lost 1 base, and 11 bases lay between the germline ends. The CDR3 DNA sequence: TGTGCCAGCAGCTTAGGCAGCGGACGCACAGATACGCAGTATTTT. It specifies CASSLGSGRTDTQYF.

A word on this clone: The same CDR3 can be traced to other DNA sequences in this sample. The rearrangement joins TRBV9 to TRBJ2-7; D is possibly TRBD2 (5 bases). V was clipped by 0 bases and J by 0 bases, with 7 bases between them. Germline V gene lookup returns CDR1 SGDLS and CDR2 YYNGEE. CDR3 length: 14 amino acids. The DNA for the CDR3 is TGTGCCAGCAGCGTAGGAGGGAGCTCCTACGAGCAGTACTTC. This codes for CASSVGGSSYEQYF.

V is TRBV6-6 and J is TRBJ2-3; D gene uncertain. The V gene lost 7 bases and the J gene lost 3 bases, with 17 bases spanning the gap. There are 15 residues in the CDR3. Germline V CDR1 and CDR2: MNHNY, SVGAGI (reference sequence). The CDR3: CASNMVGDGTDTQYF. The CDR3 region has the DNA TGTGCCAGCAATATGGTGGGCGACGGGACAGATACGCAGTATTTT.

The chain links TRBV5-1 to TRBJ1-4; TRBD1 aligns across 7 bases. V shed 4 bases, J shed 7 bases, and the junction held 4 bases outside the gene matches. The CDR3 runs 13 residues. Germline-derived CDR1 and CDR2 are SGHRS and YFSETQ. The CDR3: CASSEGAGEKLFF. CDR3 nucleotides: TGCGCCAGCAGCGAGGGGGCCGGTGAAAAACTGTTTTTT.

This rearrangement joins TRBV11-2 to TRBJ2-3, with D tentatively TRBD1 (6 bases). Germline loops: CDR1 SGHAT, CDR2 FQNNGV. CDR3 length equals 17 residues. Trimming took off 1 base at V and 5 bases at J, with 19 bases between the two ends. Written as DNA, the CDR3 is TGTGCCAGCAGCTTAGGGTTACAGGGCAGGTTTGTAGATACGCAGTATTTT. This gives the protein CASSLGLQGRFVDTQYF.

The chain is built from TRBV4-2 and TRBJ2-3; 8 bases map to TRBD2. Germline trimming cut 3 bases from V and 6 bases from J; bases unmatched to any gene: 5. CDR3 length: 14 residues. In germline, CDR1 is LGHNA, CDR2 YNFKEQ. The CDR3 is CASSQSGSEDTQYF. The CDR3 DNA sequence: TGTGCCAGCAGCCAGAGCGGGAGCGAGGATACGCAGTATTTT.

This clone was counted a few times. The chain links TRBV10-2 to TRBJ1-1, with D hard to call. The CDR3 is 11 amino acids. Trimming pared 2 bases from V and 11 bases from J, leaving 9 bases between. Germline V lookup: CDR1 WSHSY, CDR2 SAAADI. CDR3 sequence reads: CASSERFGAFF. For the CDR3, the DNA is TGCGCCAGCAGTGAGAGGTTCGGCGCTTTCTTT.

This clone appeared once. A much larger clone lies one base from this, so it may be a read error. The sample carries other DNA sequences with the same CDR3. This chain joins TRBV19 and TRBJ1-5; TRBD1 matches 8 bases. Germline loops: CDR1 LNHDA, CDR2 SQIVND (reference sequence). V shed 2 bases, J shed 6 bases, and the junction held 0 bases outside the gene matches. CDR3 size: 13 residues. CDR3 amino acids: CASSIQGAQPQHF. CDR3 DNA: TGTGCCAGTAGTATACAGGGGGCTCAGCCCCAGCATTTT.

This clone was counted a single time. This sequence joins TRBV7-9 and TRBJ2-7, with D possibly being TRBD1 (5 bases). V lost 7 bases to trimming and J lost 2 bases, with 18 bases between them. The germline V gene encodes CDR1 SEHNR and CDR2 FQNEAQ (reference sequence). This CDR3 has 15 amino acids. CDR3 amino acids: CASTLSSGFAYEQYF. The CDR3 bases are TGTGCCAGCACCCTTAGTTCAGGGTTCGCCTACGAGCAGTACTTC. The full variable domain, its missing parts supplied by reference TRBV7-9 and TRBJ2-7, is DTGVSQNPRHKITKRGQNVTFRCDPISEHNRLYWYRQTLGQGPEFLTYFQNEAQLEKSRLLSDRFSAERPKGSFSTLEIQRTEQGDSAMYLCASTLSSGFAYEQYFGPGTRLTVT.

The chain is built from TRBV5-4 and TRBJ2-1; 10 nucleotides align to TRBD2. V shed 4 bases, J shed 9 bases, and the junction held 7 bases outside the gene matches. Germline values: CDR1 SGHNT, CDR2 YYREEE (reference sequence). The CDR3 contains 14 residues. The CDR3 reads CASSLGLAMGEQFF. In DNA, the CDR3 is TGTGCCAGCAGCCTGGGACTAGCGATGGGTGAGCAGTTCTTC.

This sequence joins TRBV7-9 and TRBJ1-3; D not resolved. V was pared by 5 bases and J by 4 bases, with 15 bases between. CDR3 length equals 15 residues. Per germline, CDR1 SEHNR and CDR2 FQNEAQ (reference sequence). The CDR3 loop is CASSPQPRAGNTIYF. DNA of the CDR3: TGTGCCAGCAGCCCTCAACCCCGGGCAGGAAACACCATATATTTT.

The chain carries TRBV7-9 and TRBJ2-6, with TRBD1 identical over 9 bases. CDR1 and CDR2 (germline): SEHNR, FQNEAQ (reference sequence). The trim removed 1 base at V and 3 bases at J, leaving 4 bases unmatched. This CDR3 has 17 residues. In DNA form, the CDR3 reads TGTGCCAGCAGCTTAGGACAGGGGGGCTTTGGGGCCAACGTCCTGACTTTC. Its protein is CASSLGQGGFGANVLTF.

J is TRBJ2-7 and V is TRBV25-1; no definite D call. The V and J ends lost 4 bases and 2 bases respectively, with 18 bases between them. In germline, CDR1 is MGHDK, CDR2 SYGVNS. The CDR3 totals 16 residues. The DNA for the CDR3 is TGTGCCAGCAGTGGGGCAAGGGTTTTATCCGCCTACGAGCAGTACTTC. It encodes CASSGARVLSAYEQYF.